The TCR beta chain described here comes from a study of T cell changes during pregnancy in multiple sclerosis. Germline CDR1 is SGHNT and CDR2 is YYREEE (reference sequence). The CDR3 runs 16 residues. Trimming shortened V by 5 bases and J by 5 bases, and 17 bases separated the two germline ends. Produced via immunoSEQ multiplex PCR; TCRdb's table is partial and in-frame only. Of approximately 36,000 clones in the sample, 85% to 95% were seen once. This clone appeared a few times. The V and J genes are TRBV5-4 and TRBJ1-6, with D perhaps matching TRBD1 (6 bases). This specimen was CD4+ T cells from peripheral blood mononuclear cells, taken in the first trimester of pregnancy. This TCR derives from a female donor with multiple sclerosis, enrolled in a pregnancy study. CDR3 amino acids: CASRRASRGHNSPLHF. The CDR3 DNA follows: TGTGCCAGCAGAAGAGCCTCCAGGGGCCATAATTCACCCCTCCACTTT.